This T cell receptor beta chain originates from a study of blood T cells in healthy people across ages. Overall study results and limits: Per million T cells, the diversity of TCR beta decreased roughly linearly as age advanced.

Through a sample-barcoded 5' primer and a J-beta primer mix, a second PCR was run for roughly 6 to 11 cycles. TCRdb reprocessed the 5' RACE reads via MiXCR and lists one record per CDR3 protein. The data show about 1,500,000 distinct CDR3 sequences, with roughly 45% seen just once and 7% to 9.5% held by the top ten. Each donor was a healthy Caucasian individual from Russia, aged roughly 6 to 90. A word on this clonotype: Antigen specificity is unknown.

The TCR was taken from a woman younger than 30 in good health. Sequencing was carried out using blood.

The CDR3 nucleotides read TGTGCCAGCAGCAGAGGGGCAGGGGGCGCGGATGGCTACACCTTC. It encodes CASSRGAGGADGYTF. The V gene is TRBV21-1, the J gene TRBJ1-2; the DNA was not compared with TRBD1, the D call given in the table. TRBV21-1 is a pseudogene. This CDR3 has 15 amino acids.